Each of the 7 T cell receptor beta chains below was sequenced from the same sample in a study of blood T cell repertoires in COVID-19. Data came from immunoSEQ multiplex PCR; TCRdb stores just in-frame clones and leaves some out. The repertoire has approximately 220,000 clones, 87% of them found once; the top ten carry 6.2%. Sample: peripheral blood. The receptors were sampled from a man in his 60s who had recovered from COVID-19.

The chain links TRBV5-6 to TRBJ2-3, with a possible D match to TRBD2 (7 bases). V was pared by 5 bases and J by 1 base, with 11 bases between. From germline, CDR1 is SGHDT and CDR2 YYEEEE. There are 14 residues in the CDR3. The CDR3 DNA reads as TGTGCCAGCAGACTAGGGGGGGGCACAGATACGCAGTATTTT. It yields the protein CASRLGGGTDTQYF.

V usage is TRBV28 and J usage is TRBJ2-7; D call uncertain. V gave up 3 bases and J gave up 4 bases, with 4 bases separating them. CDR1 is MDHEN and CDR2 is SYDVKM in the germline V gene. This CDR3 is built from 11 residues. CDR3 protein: CASSFVYEQYF. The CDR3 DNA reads TGTGCCAGCAGTTTCGTTTACGAGCAGTACTTC.

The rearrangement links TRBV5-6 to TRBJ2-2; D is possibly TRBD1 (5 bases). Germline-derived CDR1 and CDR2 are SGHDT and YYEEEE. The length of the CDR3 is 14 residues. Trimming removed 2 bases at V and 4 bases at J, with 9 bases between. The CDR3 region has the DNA TGTGCCAGCAGCTTTATGGGGCTCACCGGGGAGCTGTTTTTT. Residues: CASSFMGLTGELFF.

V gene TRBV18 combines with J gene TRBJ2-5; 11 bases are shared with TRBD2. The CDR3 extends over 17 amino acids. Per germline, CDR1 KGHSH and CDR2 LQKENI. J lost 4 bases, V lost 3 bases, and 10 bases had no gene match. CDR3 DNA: TGTGCCAGCTCACCTCAGAGTAGCGGGGGGGCCGGAGAGACCCAGTACTTC. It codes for CASSPQSSGGAGETQYF.

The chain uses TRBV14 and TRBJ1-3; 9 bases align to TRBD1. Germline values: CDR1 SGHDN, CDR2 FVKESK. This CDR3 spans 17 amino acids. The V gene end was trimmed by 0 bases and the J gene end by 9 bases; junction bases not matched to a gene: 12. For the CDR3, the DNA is TGTGCCAGCAGCCAAGATAGAACAGGGGGCATAAGAGCCACCATATATTTT. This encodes CASSQDRTGGIRATIYF. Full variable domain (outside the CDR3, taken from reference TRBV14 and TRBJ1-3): EAGVTQFPSHSVIEKGQTVTLRCDPISGHDNLYWYRRVMGKEIKFLLHFVKESKQDESGMPNNRFLAERTGGTYSTLKVQPAELEDSGVYFCASSQDRTGGIRATIYFGEGSWLTVV.

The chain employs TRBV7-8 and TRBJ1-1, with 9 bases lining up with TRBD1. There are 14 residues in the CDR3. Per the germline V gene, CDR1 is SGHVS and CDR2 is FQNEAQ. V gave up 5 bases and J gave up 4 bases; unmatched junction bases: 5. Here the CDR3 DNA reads TGTGCCAGCAGCCCTGGGGACAGGGCCACTGAAGCTTTCTTT. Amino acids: CASSPGDRATEAFF.

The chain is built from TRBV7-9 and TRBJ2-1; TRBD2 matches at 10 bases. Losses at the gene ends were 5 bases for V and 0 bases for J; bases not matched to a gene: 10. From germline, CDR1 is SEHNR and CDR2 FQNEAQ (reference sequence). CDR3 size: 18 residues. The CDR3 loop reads CASSEASSGSASYNEQFF. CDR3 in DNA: TGTGCCAGCAGCGAAGCCTCTAGCGGGAGTGCCTCCTACAATGAGCAGTTCTTC. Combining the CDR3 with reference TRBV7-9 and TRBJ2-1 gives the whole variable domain DTGVSQNPRHKITKRGQNVTFRCDPISEHNRLYWYRQTLGQGPEFLTYFQNEAQLEKSRLLSDRFSAERPKGSFSTLEIQRTEQGDSAMYLCASSEASSGSASYNEQFFGPGTRLTVL.